This T cell receptor (beta chain) stems from a study of CD8 T cells in Susac syndrome. A few counts support this clonotype. Random hexamers were used to reverse transcribe the RNA input (about 0.5 to 1 ug). TCRdb passed the immunoSEQ multiplex PCR reads through MiXCR, listing each CDR3 protein once. This sample has a few hundred thousand distinct CDR3 sequences; about 85% occur once, and the top ten carry 0.095% to 0.14%. TCR beta sequences were obtained from blood CD8+ and CD4+ T cells. While CD8+ and CD4+ T cells were isolated negatively, TEMRA cells were enriched by FACS. V lost 1 base and J 4 bases, leaving 8 bases between the germline ends. CDR1 and CDR2 (germline): SGHDN, FVKESK. The CDR3 runs 14 residues.

J is TRBJ1-5 and V is TRBV14; D is possibly TRBD1 (6 bases). This receptor was taken from a human donor with multiple sclerosis. Input material: CD8+ T cells from PBMCs. CDR3 region: CASSQARGNQPQHF. The CDR3 DNA reads as TGTGCCAGCAGCCAAGCAAGGGGGAATCAGCCCCAGCATTTT.